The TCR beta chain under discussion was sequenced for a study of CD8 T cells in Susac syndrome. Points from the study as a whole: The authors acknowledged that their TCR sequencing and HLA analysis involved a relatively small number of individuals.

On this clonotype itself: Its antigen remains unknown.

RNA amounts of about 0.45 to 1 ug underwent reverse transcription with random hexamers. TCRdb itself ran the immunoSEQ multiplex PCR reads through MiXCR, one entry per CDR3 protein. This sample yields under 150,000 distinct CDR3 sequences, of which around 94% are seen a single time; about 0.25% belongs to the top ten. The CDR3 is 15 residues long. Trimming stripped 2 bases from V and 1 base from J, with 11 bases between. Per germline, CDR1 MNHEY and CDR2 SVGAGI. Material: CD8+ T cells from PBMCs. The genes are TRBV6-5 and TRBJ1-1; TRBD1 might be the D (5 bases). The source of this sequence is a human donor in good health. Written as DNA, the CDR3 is TGTGCCAGCAGTTACCTGCAGGGTACGAACACTGAAGCTTTCTTT. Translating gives CASSYLQGTNTEAFF.